This paragraph reports one T cell receptor (beta chain). It was during active infection that Seattle patients were enrolled and then longitudinally followed. The data stem from a study of blood T cell repertoires in COVID-19. Study at large: Sources were T cells, B-cell-depleted T cells, or PBMCs; the material itself was cDNA or gDNA.

Original handling: From reference gene primer amplification, estimates of nucleated cell counts were derived. The method was immunoSEQ multiplex PCR; TCRdb's version includes in-frame clones alone and lacks a portion of them. The D gene and trimming were derived from the DNA, and the V and J assignments and clone size from that table. The sample has 150,000 to 200,000 clones, under 95% seen once. The V end was cut by 5 bases, the J end by 4 bases, with 12 bases between. Germline V lookup: CDR1 MDHEN, CDR2 SYDVKM. This CDR3 is built from 14 residues. The rearrangement joins TRBV28 to TRBJ1-3, with D tentatively TRBD1 (5 bases). This receptor was taken from a man between 18 and 35 years old with COVID-19, enrolled during active disease. The sequenced sample consisted of peripheral blood. The CDR3 protein is CASSPPGDGNTIYF. The DNA of the CDR3 is TGTGCCAGCAGTCCCCCGGGGGACGGAAACACCATATATTTT.